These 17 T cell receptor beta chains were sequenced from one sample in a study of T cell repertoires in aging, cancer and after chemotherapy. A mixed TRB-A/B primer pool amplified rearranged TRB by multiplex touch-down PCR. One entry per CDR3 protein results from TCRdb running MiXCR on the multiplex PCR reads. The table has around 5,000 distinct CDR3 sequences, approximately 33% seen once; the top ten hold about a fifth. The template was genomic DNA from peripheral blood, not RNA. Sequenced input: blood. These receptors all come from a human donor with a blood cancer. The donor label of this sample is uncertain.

CDR3 nucleotide sequence: TGCAGTGCTACCCCAGGACAGGGGAACACCGGGGAGCTGTTTTTT. Translating gives CSATPGQGNTGELFF. The chain combines TRBV20-1 with TRBJ2-2, with TRBD1 matching over 8 bases. The V segment lost 4 bases and the J segment 1 base; nucleotides outside the gene matches: 5. Germline lookup yields CDR1 DFQATT and CDR2 SNEGSKA (reference sequence). The CDR3 covers 15 residues.

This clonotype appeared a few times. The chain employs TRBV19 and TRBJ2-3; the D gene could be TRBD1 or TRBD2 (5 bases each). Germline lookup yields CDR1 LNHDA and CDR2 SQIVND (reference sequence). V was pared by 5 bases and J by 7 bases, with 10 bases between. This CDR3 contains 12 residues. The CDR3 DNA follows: TGTGCCAGTAGTCCCGGGGCAAATACGCAGTATTTT. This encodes CASSPGANTQYF. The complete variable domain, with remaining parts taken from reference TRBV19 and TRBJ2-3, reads DGGITQSPKYLFRKEGQNVTLSCEQNLNHDAMYWYRQDPGQGLRLIYYSQIVNDFQKGDIAEGYSVSREKKESFPLTVTSAQKNPTAFYLCASSPGANTQYFGPGTRLTVL.

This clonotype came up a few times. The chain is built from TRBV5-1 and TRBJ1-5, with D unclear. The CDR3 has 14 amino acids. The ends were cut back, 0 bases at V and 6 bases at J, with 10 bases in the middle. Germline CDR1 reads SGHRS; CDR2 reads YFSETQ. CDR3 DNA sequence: TGCGCCAGCAGCTTGGGTCCGGGTAGTCAGCCCCAGCATTTT. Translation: CASSLGPGSQPQHF.

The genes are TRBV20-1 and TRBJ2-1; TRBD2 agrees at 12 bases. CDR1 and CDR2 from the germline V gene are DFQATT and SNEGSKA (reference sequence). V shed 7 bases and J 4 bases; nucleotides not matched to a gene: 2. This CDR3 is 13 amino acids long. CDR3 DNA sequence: TGCAGTGGCCTAGCGGGAGGGTACAATGAGCAGTTCTTC. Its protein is CSGLAGGYNEQFF.

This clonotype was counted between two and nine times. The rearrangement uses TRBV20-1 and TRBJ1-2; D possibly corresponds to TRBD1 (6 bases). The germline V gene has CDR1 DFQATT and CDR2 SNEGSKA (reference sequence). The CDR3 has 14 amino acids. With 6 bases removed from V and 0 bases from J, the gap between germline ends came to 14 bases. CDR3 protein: CSASGGYPNYGYTF. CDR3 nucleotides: TGCAGTGCCTCTGGGGGCTACCCTAACTATGGCTACACCTTC.

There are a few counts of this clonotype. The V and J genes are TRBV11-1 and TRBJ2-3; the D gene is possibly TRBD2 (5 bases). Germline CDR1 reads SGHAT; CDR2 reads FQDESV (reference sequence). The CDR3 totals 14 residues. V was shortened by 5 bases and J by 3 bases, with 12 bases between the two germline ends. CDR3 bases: TGTGCCAGCAGCCTCGAGCGGAGGACAGATACGCAGTATTTT. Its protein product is CASSLERRTDTQYF.

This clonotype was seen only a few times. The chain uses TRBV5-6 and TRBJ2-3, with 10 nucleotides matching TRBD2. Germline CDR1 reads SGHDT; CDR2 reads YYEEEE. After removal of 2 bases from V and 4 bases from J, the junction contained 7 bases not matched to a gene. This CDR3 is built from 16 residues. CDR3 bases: TGTGCCAGCAGCTTCCTAGCGGGAGCCATCCCAGATACGCAGTATTTT. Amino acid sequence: CASSFLAGAIPDTQYF. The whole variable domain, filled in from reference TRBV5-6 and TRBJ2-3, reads DAGVTQSPTHLIKTRGQQVTLRCSPKSGHDTVSWYQQALGQGPQFIFQYYEEEERQRGNFPDRFSGHQFPNYSSELNVNALLLGDSALYLCASSFLAGAIPDTQYFGPGTRLTVL.

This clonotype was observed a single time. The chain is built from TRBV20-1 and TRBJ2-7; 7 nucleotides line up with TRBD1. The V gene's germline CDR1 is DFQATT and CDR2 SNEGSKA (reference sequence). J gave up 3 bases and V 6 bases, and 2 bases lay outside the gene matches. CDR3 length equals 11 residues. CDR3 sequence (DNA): TGCAGTGCGCCAGGGGGCTACGAGCAGTACTTC. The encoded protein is CSAPGGYEQYF.

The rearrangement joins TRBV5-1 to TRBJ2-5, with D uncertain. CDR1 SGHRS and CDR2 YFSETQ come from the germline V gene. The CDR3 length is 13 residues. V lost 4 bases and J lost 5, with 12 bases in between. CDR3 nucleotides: TGCGCCAGCAGCACCGGAAGGTTGGAGACCCAGTACTTC. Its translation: CASSTGRLETQYF.

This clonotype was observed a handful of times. CDR3 in DNA: TGTGCCAGCAGCTCCCCCGGACTAGCGGGAGGGAGCCAAGAGACCCAGTACTTC. This translates into CASSSPGLAGGSQETQYF. The chain employs TRBV12-3 or TRBV12-4 and TRBJ2-5, with TRBD2 matching 15 bases. After removal of 6 bases from V and 1 base from J, the junction contained 9 bases not matched to a gene. The CDR3 length is 18 residues.

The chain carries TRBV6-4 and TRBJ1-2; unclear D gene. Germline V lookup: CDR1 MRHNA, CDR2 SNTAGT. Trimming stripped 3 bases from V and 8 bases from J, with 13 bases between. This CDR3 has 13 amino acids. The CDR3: CASSEVVGFGYTF. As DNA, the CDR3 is TGTGCCAGCAGTGAAGTAGTAGGGTTCGGCTACACCTTC.

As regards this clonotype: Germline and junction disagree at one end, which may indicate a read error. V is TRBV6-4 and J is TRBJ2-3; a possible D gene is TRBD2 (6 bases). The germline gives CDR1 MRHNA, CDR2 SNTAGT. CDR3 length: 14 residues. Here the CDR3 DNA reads TGTGCCAGCAGTGATTCGGGACTCACAAATACGCAGTATTTT. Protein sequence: CASSDSGLTNTQYF.

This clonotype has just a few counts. CDR3 in amino acids: CASSYSGDEQFF. DNA of the CDR3: TGTGCCAGCAGTTACTCTGGGGATGAGCAGTTCTTC. V is TRBV6-5 and J is TRBJ2-1; no clear D gene. Looked up from germline, CDR1 is MNHEY and CDR2 is SVGAGI. This CDR3 contains 12 residues. Trimming removed 0 bases from V and 8 bases from J, with 5 bases in between.

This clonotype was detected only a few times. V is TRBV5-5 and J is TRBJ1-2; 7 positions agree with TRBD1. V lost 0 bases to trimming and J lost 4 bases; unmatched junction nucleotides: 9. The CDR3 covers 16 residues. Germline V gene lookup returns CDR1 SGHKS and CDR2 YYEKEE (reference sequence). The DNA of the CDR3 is TGTGCCAGCAGCTTGGGTTCAACACAGGGGCTCTATGGCTACACCTTC. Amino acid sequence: CASSLGSTQGLYGYTF.

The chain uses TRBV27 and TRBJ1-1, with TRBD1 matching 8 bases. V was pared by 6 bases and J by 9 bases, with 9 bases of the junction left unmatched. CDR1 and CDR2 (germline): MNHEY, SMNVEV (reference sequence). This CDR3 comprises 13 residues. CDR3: CASSPGQGLKAFF. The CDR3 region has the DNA TGTGCCAGCAGCCCTGGACAGGGCTTGAAAGCTTTCTTT.

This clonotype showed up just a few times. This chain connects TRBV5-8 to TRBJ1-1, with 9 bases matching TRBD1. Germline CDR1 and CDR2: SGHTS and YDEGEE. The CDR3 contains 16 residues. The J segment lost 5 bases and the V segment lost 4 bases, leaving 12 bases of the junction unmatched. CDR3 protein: CASSQDPGQGLTEAFF. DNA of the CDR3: TGTGCCAGCAGCCAAGACCCGGGACAGGGCTTGACTGAAGCTTTCTTT. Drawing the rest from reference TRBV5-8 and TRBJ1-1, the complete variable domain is EAGVTQSPTHLIKTRGQQATLRCSPISGHTSVYWYQQALGLGLQFLLWYDEGEERNRGNFPPRFSGRQFPNYSSELNVNALELEDSALYLCASSQDPGQGLTEAFFGQGTRLTVV.

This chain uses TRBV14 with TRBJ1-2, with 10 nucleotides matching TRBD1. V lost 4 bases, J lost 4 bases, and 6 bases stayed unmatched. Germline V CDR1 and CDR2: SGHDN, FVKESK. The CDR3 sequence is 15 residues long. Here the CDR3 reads CASSPRQGASYGYTF. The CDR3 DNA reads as TGTGCCAGCAGCCCCAGACAGGGGGCGTCCTATGGCTACACCTTC.